This T cell receptor beta chain was recovered during a study of human T cells and chemical hapten exposure (dated by TCRdb to 2020 to 2022). Background on the whole study: Libraries were combined into a pool for sequencing, and differences in TCR yield between samples came mainly from small differences in library volumes within the pool. From each blood RNA sample, both TCR alpha and TCR beta chains were sequenced. In alopecia patients, the study followed how the peripheral blood TCR repertoire changed in vivo over primary and secondary sensitization to diphenylcyclopropenone (DPC), a hapten.

Total RNA was extracted from unfractionated whole blood that had been collected in Tempus Blood RNA tubes. As TCR sequencing controls, four or five healthy volunteers were used, with blood taken at day 0, 2 weeks and 6 weeks. Points the paper makes about the study in general: Repeated subsampling changed both the strength of the expansion versus patch-test correlation and the threshold at which the correlation became significant. The number of TCRs above 1 in 1000 frequency did not change with DPC sensitization; there was no evidence of global repertoire structure alterations.

This clonotype was counted between two and nine times. Its antigen remains unidentified. Base qualities are not provided; no much larger clone lies one nucleotide away. From the cysteine through the phenylalanine, the CDR3 covers 15 amino acids. Only the CDR3 region is kept as DNA, spanning 45 bases read in frame from base 1. Cut back by 0 bases and 2 bases, the V and J ends lie 9 bases apart. From the germline V gene, CDR1 is SGHRS and CDR2 is YFSETQ. The protocol used for the library was 5' RACE. The reads were generated on an Illumina MiSeq. Library preparation attached unique molecular identifiers to individual cDNA molecules for quantitative, reproducible TCR counting. In the original analysis: The median number of TCRs per sample was around 96,000, ranging from roughly 23,224 to 690,600. The Decombinator software suite was used to annotate the V, J and CDR3 of the TCR reads. Every sample was subsampled to the same number of TCRs (28,000) for the PS versus PT1 abundance plots. Expanded TCRs were defined as absent before sensitization and observed at least eight times at the 2-week time point. TCRdb applied fastp at Q25 and MiXCR to the public reads, then kept only in-frame beta chains. Each entry is one CDR3 protein sequence, shown with its most common DNA and genes. None of the V and J calls come from the authors' own analysis; TCRdb made them. The sample has approximately 150,000 distinct CDR3 sequences on record, 4.1% of them singletons. 1.2% to 1.5% of the sample lies in the top ten.

The sequence derives from a female donor in good health. This chain joins TRBV5-1 to TRBJ1-5; perhaps TRBD1 is the D gene, with 6 bases matching. Here the CDR3 is given as CASSLAAGGNQPQHF. In nucleotide form, the sequence is TGCGCCAGCAGCTTGGCAGCAGGGGGCAATCAGCCCCAGCATTTT.